These 23 T cell receptor beta chains were sequenced from one sample in a study of T cell responses to AZD1222 COVID-19 vaccine. Assay: immunoSEQ multiplex PCR; the TCRdb copy retains only in-frame clones and omits some. The table shows 85,000 or so clones, with 70% to 90% occurring only once. The sequencing here drew on peripheral blood, taken on day 0 of AZD1222 vaccination. These receptors all stem from an adult in good health.

The chain couples TRBV6-2 or TRBV6-3 to TRBJ2-3, with no clear D. The length of the CDR3 is 15 residues. CDR1 is MNHEY, CDR2 SVGEGT, per germline. The V and J ends lost 6 bases and 1 base respectively, with 14 bases between them. CDR3 loop: CASSRLPPGTDTQYF. The CDR3, as DNA: TGTGCCAGCAGCCGACTGCCCCCCGGCACAGATACGCAGTATTTT.

The chain combines TRBV7-2 with TRBJ1-5, with a possible D match to TRBD1 (6 bases). Germline V gene data show CDR1 as SGHTA and CDR2 as FQGNSA. Between the trimmed V and J ends, which lost 5 bases and 9 bases, there was a span of 20 bases. The length of the CDR3 is 15 residues. As DNA, the CDR3 is TGTGCCAGCAGCCGCACAGGGTCGGGTTTATGGCCCCAGCATTTT. Translated, it gives CASSRTGSGLWPQHF.

The CDR3 nucleotides are TGTGCCAGCAGCTTATCGCGTGAAAAACTGTTTTTT. This sequence encodes CASSLSREKLFF. The V call is TRBV11-2, the J call TRBJ1-4, with D unresolved. The CDR3 has 12 residues. Germline V CDR1 and CDR2: SGHAT, FQNNGV. Trimming took off 2 bases at V and 7 bases at J, with 5 bases between the two ends.

The V gene is TRBV28, the J gene TRBJ1-5; D is perhaps TRBD1 (6 bases). This CDR3 region has 16 residues. The germline V gene encodes CDR1 MDHEN and CDR2 SYDVKM. The V end was cut by 6 bases, the J end by 7 bases, with 22 bases between. In nucleotides, the CDR3 is TGTGCCAGCAGAGAAGGGGGACTGGGATCTACGCAGCCCCAGCATTTT. Translated, it gives CASREGGLGSTQPQHF. Full variable domain (rest looked up from reference TRBV28 and TRBJ1-5): DVKVTQSSRYLVKRTGEKVFLECVQDMDHENMFWYRQDPGLGLRLIYFSYDVKMKEKGDIPEGYSVSREKKERFSLILESASTNQTSMYLCASREGGLGSTQPQHFGDGTRLSIL.

The rearrangement links TRBV2 to TRBJ2-5; D tentatively reads TRBD1 or TRBD2 (5 bases each). The V gene's germline CDR1 is SNHLY and CDR2 FYNNEI. Trimming shortened V by 2 bases and J by 4 bases, and 8 bases separated the two germline ends. The CDR3 consists of 13 residues. CDR3 in amino acids: CASSESGGETQYF. In nucleotides, the CDR3 is TGTGCCAGCAGTGAATCTGGGGGAGAGACCCAGTACTTC.

The rearrangement joins TRBV5-1 to TRBJ2-7, with D tentatively TRBD2 (7 bases). Germline V gene lookup returns CDR1 SGHRS and CDR2 YFSETQ. There are 14 residues in the CDR3. V dropped 2 bases and J dropped 3 bases, with 12 bases sitting between them. CDR3 sequence: CASSFGGGDYEQYF. As DNA, the CDR3 is TGCGCCAGCAGCTTTGGAGGGGGGGACTACGAGCAGTACTTC.

The CDR3: CASSYGRQETQYF. DNA of the CDR3: TGCGCCAGCAGTTATGGAAGACAAGAGACCCAGTACTTC. The chain joins TRBV10-2 to TRBJ2-5; D unresolved. The CDR3 contains 13 residues. Trimming removed 5 bases from V and 2 bases from J, with 9 bases in between. CDR1 is WSHSY and CDR2 is SAAADI in the germline V gene.

The CDR3 sequence is CASSQEVGRGELFF. The CDR3 nucleotides are TGTGCCAGCAGCCAAGAAGTGGGGCGCGGGGAGCTGTTTTTT. The chain joins TRBV14 to TRBJ2-2, with TRBD1 as a possible D gene (5 bases). The CDR3 is 14 residues long. Germline loops: CDR1 SGHDN, CDR2 FVKESK. V lost 0 bases, J lost 7 bases, and 9 bases lay in between.

The chain has TRBV7-2 and TRBJ1-3; D not resolved. Per germline, CDR1 SGHTA and CDR2 FQGNSA. V was clipped by 0 bases and J by 0 bases, with 3 bases between them. The CDR3 contains 14 residues. The CDR3, as DNA: TGTGCCAGCAGCTTAGCGTTCTCTGGAAACACCATATATTTT. Translated: CASSLAFSGNTIYF.

For the CDR3, the DNA is TGTGCCAGCAGCCTGGCACGGACTGAAGCTTTCTTT. This gives the protein CASSLARTEAFF. This sequence joins TRBV3-1 (or the pseudogene TRBV3-2) and TRBJ1-1; D call uncertain. Between the trimmed V and J ends, which lost 4 bases and 5 bases, there was a span of 8 bases. This CDR3 has 12 amino acids. The germline gives CDR1 LGHDT, CDR2 YNNKEL (reference sequence).

The rearrangement uses TRBV7-8 and TRBJ1-5, with D perhaps matching TRBD1 (6 bases). The CDR3 totals 17 residues. Germline V gene data show CDR1 as SGHVS and CDR2 as FQNEAQ. The V end was cut by 5 bases, the J end by 2 bases, with 19 bases between. The CDR3 here is CASSPRGGVEGNQPQHF. In DNA, the CDR3 is TGTGCCAGCAGCCCTCGAGGGGGTGTTGAGGGCAATCAGCCCCAGCATTTT.

The chain joins TRBV7-3 to TRBJ1-2, with a weak D call TRBD1 (5 bases). Trimming took 2 bases from V and 3 from J, leaving 10 bases between them. Per the germline V gene, CDR1 is SGHTA and CDR2 is FQGTGA. The CDR3 length is 14 residues. The CDR3 DNA is TGTGCCAGCAGCTTACAGCAGGGATACTATGGCTACACCTTC. This translates into CASSLQQGYYGYTF.

The rearrangement joins TRBV6-5 to TRBJ2-7, with D possibly being TRBD2 (5 bases). Trimming cost V 4 bases and J 6 bases, with 16 bases left between them. This CDR3 spans 14 amino acids. CDR1 and CDR2 from the germline V gene are MNHEY and SVGAGI. CDR3 sequence: CASSSVTRTSEQYF. As DNA, the CDR3 is TGTGCCAGCAGTTCCGTCACTAGGACTTCCGAGCAGTACTTC.

V gene TRBV4-1 combines with J gene TRBJ2-3; no firm D call. V lost 3 bases, J lost 6 bases, and 7 bases lay in between. The CDR3 covers 12 residues. Germline CDR1 and CDR2: MGHRA and YSYEKL. The CDR3 is CASSHIRDTQYF. In DNA form, the CDR3 reads TGCGCCAGCAGCCATATCCGGGATACGCAGTATTTT.

The J gene is TRBJ2-1, the V gene TRBV9; 8 bases map to TRBD1. Germline assignment: CDR1 SGDLS and CDR2 YYNGEE. After removal of 4 bases from V and 8 bases from J, the junction contained 11 bases not matched to a gene. There are 15 residues in the CDR3. In DNA, the CDR3 is TGTGCCAGCAGCCCACGGACAGGGATGGTTGATGAGCAGTTCTTC. This encodes CASSPRTGMVDEQFF.

This CDR3 reads CASSSNTGELFF. In nucleotides, the CDR3 is TGTGCCAGCAGCTCGAACACCGGGGAGCTGTTTTTT. This chain joins TRBV5-4 and TRBJ2-2; D uncertain. The germline V gene encodes CDR1 SGHNT and CDR2 YYREEE (reference sequence). The V end was cut by 3 bases, the J end by 0 bases, with 0 bases between. This CDR3 is built from 12 residues.

The gene calls are TRBV12-3 or TRBV12-4 and TRBJ1-1, with D uncertain. V was trimmed by 6 bases and J by 7 bases, leaving 12 bases between them. The CDR3 contains 12 residues. CDR3 amino acids: CASSPGRVEAFF. CDR3 bases: TGTGCCAGCAGCCCCGGGAGGGTTGAAGCTTTCTTT.

The chain's CDR3 is CASSLRREQFF. The DNA of the CDR3 is TGTGCCAGCAGCCTCCGACGGGAGCAGTTCTTC. The chain combines TRBV5-4 with TRBJ2-1, with D unclear. Germline V gene lookup returns CDR1 SGHNT and CDR2 YYREEE (reference sequence). The CDR3 is 11 residues long. Trimming removed 4 bases at V and 10 bases at J, with 9 bases between.

The chain has TRBV5-8 and TRBJ1-2; perhaps TRBD1 as D (5 bases). Germline V CDR1 and CDR2: SGHTS, YDEGEE. Between the trimmed V and J ends, which lost 1 base and 4 bases, there was a span of 8 bases. CDR3 length equals 13 residues. CDR3 sequence (DNA): TGTGCCAGCAGCTTGCAGGGATCCTATGGCTACACCTTC. As protein: CASSLQGSYGYTF.

The rearrangement uses TRBV28 and TRBJ2-5; a possible D gene is TRBD2 (5 bases). The CDR3 length is 13 residues. Germline CDR1 MDHEN, CDR2 SYDVKM. Between the trimmed V and J ends, which lost 3 bases and 4 bases, there was a span of 9 bases. CDR3 residues: CASSLDSGETQYF. CDR3 DNA sequence: TGTGCCAGCAGTTTGGACTCCGGAGAGACCCAGTACTTC.

CDR3 region: CASSPAYEQYF. The CDR3 bases are TGCGCCAGCAGCCCCGCCTACGAGCAGTACTTC. The genes are TRBV5-1 and TRBJ2-7; the D is unclear. CDR1 and CDR2 (germline): SGHRS, YFSETQ. The V end was cut by 4 bases, the J end by 2 bases, with 4 bases between. The CDR3 runs 11 residues. Using reference TRBV5-1 and TRBJ2-7 for the parts outside the CDR3, the full variable domain is KAGVTQTPRYLIKTRGQQVTLSCSPISGHRSVSWYQQTPGQGLQFLFEYFSETQRNKGNFPGRFSGRQFSNSRSEMNVSTLELGDSALYLCASSPAYEQYFGPGTRLTVT.

This chain uses TRBV4-1 with TRBJ1-4; TRBD1 agrees at 7 bases. V shed 6 bases, J shed 6 bases, and the junction held 1 base outside the gene matches. Germline loops: CDR1 MGHRA, CDR2 YSYEKL. The CDR3 extends over 12 amino acids. Here the CDR3 DNA reads TGCGCCAGCAGGACAGGGCATGAAAAACTGTTTTTT. Its protein product is CASRTGHEKLFF.

The chain couples TRBV2 to TRBJ1-6; D may be TRBD1 (5 bases). The CDR3 covers 16 residues. Trimming took off 0 bases at V and 3 bases at J, with 9 bases between the two ends. The germline V gene encodes CDR1 SNHLY and CDR2 FYNNEI. CDR3 in DNA: TGTGCCAGCAGTGAAGCGGTAGGACACTATAATTCACCCCTCCACTTT. Protein: CASSEAVGHYNSPLHF.